These 3 T cell receptor beta chains were all obtained from the same sample, sequenced in a study of beta chain features in type 1 diabetes. Study conclusions and caveats: Researchers report that Type 1 diabetes patients had moderately but significantly shorter TCRB CDR3s across all four CD4+ subsets.

Of the isolated RNA, all was reverse transcribed, and so the sequenced material was expressed TCRB transcripts. The table came from immunoSEQ multiplex PCR; TCRdb's copy has only in-frame clones and leaves some out. The sample records 600,000 or so clones, over 11% being singletons. For these TCRs, the target antigens are not known. The sample taken for sequencing was naive CD4+ T cells from blood. These receptor sequences come from a man aged 18 to 30 with type 1 diabetes.

The chain is built from TRBV6-6 and TRBJ1-1; D is undetermined. Germline V gene data show CDR1 as MNHNY and CDR2 as SVGAGI (reference sequence). CDR3 length: 11 amino acids. Trimming shortened V by 8 bases and J by 3 bases, and 7 bases separated the two germline ends. Written as DNA, the CDR3 is TGTGCCAGCGGGGAAGACACTGAAGCTTTCTTT. Encoded protein: CASGEDTEAFF.

This clone has just a few counts. V is TRBV5-6 and J is TRBJ2-5; 7 nucleotides line up with TRBD1. CDR3 length: 15 amino acids. Per the germline V gene, CDR1 is SGHDT and CDR2 is YYEEEE. V trimming: 1 base; J trimming: 0 bases; junction bases outside the gene matches: 3. CDR3 nucleotides: TGTGCCAGCAGCTTGACAGGGGTTTACCAAGAGACCCAGTACTTC. This encodes CASSLTGVYQETQYF. The variable domain in full, completed from reference TRBV5-6 and TRBJ2-5, reads DAGVTQSPTHLIKTRGQQVTLRCSPKSGHDTVSWYQQALGQGPQFIFQYYEEEERQRGNFPDRFSGHQFPNYSSELNVNALLLGDSALYLCASSLTGVYQETQYFGPGTRLLVL.

The chain recombines TRBV4-2 with TRBJ2-3; perhaps TRBD2 as D (6 bases). CDR1 and CDR2 (germline): LGHNA, YNFKEQ. Trimming pared 0 bases from V and 4 bases from J, leaving 11 bases between. The CDR3 is 15 amino acids. CDR3 residues: CASSQDARRADTQYF. The DNA for the CDR3 is TGTGCCAGCAGCCAAGACGCCAGGAGGGCAGATACGCAGTATTTT.